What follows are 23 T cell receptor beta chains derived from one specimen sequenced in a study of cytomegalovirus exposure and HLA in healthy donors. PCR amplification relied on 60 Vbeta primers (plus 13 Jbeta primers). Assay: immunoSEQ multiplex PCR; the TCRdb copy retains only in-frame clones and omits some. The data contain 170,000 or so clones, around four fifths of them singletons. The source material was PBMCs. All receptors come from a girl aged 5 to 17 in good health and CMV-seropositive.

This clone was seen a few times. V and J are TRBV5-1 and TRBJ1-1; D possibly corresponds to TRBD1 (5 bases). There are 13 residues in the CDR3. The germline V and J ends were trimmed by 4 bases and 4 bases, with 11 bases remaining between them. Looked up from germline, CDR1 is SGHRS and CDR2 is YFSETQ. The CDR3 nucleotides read TGCGCCAGCAGCCTCAGGGAGGTCACTGAAGCTTTCTTT. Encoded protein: CASSLREVTEAFF. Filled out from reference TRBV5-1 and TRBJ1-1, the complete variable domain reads KAGVTQTPRYLIKTRGQQVTLSCSPISGHRSVSWYQQTPGQGLQFLFEYFSETQRNKGNFPGRFSGRQFSNSRSEMNVSTLELGDSALYLCASSLREVTEAFFGQGTRLTVV.

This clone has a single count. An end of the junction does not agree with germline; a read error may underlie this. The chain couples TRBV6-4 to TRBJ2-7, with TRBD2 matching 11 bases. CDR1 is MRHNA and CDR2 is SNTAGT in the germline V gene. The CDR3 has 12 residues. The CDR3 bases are TGTGCCAGCAGCCCAACTAGCGGGGGCCTTTGGTTC. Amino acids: CASSPTSGGLWF.

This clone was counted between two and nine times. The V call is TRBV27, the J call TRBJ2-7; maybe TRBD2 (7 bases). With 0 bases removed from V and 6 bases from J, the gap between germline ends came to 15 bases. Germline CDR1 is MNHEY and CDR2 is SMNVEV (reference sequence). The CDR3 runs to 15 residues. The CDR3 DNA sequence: TGTGCCAGCAGTTTATCGTCGGGGGGCCTGGTCGAGCAGTACTTC. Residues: CASSLSSGGLVEQYF.

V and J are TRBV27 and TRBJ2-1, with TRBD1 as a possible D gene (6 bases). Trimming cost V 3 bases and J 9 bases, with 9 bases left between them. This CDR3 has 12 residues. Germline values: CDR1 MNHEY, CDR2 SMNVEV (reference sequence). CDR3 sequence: CASSFTGIEQFF. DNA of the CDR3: TGTGCCAGCAGTTTTACAGGGATTGAGCAGTTCTTC.

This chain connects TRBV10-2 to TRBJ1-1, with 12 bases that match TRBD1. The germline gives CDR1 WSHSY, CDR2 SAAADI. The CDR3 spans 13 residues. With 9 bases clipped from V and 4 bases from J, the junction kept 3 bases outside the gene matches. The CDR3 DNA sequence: TGCGCCAGTCGGGACAGGGGGCTCACTGAAGCTTTCTTT. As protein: CASRDRGLTEAFF.

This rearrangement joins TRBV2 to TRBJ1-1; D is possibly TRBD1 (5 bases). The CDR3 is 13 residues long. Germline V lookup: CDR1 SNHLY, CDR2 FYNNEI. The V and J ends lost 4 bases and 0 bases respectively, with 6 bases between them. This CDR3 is CASSGQLNTEAFF. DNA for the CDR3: TGTGCCAGCAGTGGACAGCTGAACACTGAAGCTTTCTTT.

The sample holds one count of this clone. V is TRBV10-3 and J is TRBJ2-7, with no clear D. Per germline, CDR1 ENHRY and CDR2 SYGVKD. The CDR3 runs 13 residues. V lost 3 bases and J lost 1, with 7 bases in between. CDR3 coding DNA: TGTGCCATCAGTGACCAAAATTCCTACGAGCAGTACTTC. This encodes CAISDQNSYEQYF.

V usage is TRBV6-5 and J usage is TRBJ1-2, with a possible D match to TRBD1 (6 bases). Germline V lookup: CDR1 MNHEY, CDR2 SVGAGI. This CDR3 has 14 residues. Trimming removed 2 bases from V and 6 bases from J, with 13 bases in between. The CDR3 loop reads CASSYEGGKNGYTF. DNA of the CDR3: TGTGCCAGCAGTTACGAGGGGGGGAAGAATGGCTACACCTTC.

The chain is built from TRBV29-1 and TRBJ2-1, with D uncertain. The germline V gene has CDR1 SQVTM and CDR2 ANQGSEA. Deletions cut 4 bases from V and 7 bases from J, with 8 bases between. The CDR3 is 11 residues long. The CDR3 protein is CSVAEVNEQFF. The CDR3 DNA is TGCAGCGTTGCTGAGGTTAATGAGCAGTTCTTC.

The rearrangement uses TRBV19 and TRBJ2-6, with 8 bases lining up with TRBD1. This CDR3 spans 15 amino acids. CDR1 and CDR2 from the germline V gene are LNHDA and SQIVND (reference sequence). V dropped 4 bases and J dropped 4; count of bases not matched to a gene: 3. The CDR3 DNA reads TGTGCCAGTAGTAGACAGGGGACGGGGGCCAACGTCCTGACTTTC. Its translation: CASSRQGTGANVLTF.

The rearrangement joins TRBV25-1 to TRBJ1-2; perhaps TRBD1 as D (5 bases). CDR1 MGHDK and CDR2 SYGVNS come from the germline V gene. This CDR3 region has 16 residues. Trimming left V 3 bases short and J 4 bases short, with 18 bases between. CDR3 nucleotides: TGTGCCAGCAGTGACGATCCTCTGGAGGGGAGCTATGGCTACACCTTC. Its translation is CASSDDPLEGSYGYTF.

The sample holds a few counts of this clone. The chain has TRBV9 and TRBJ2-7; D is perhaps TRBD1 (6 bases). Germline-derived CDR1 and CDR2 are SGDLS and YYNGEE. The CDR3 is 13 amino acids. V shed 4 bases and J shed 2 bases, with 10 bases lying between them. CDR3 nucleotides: TGTGCCAGCAGCCCACAGGGTGCCTACGAGCAGTACTTC. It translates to CASSPQGAYEQYF.

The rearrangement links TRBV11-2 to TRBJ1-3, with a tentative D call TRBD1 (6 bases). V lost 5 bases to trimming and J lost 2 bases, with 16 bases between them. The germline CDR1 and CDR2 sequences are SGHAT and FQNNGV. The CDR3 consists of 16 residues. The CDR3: CASSQFTGSAGNTIYF. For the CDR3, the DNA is TGTGCCAGCAGCCAGTTCACAGGGAGTGCTGGAAACACCATATATTTT.

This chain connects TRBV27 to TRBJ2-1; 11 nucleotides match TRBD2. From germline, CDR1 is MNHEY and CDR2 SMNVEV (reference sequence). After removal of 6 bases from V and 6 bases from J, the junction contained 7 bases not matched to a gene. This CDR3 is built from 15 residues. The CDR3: CASSRTSGHPNEQFF. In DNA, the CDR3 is TGTGCCAGCAGCCGGACTAGCGGGCACCCCAATGAGCAGTTCTTC.

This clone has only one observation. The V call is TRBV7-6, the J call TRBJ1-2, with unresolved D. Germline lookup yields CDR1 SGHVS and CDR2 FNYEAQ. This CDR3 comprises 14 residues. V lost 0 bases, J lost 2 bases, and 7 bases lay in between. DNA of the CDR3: TGTGCCAGCAGCTTAGCGGCAGGCAACTATGGCTACACCTTC. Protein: CASSLAAGNYGYTF. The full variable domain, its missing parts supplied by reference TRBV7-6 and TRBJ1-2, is GAGVSQSPRYKVTKRGQDVALRCDPISGHVSLYWYRQALGQGPEFLTYFNYEAQQDKSGLPNDRFSAERPEGSISTLTIQRTEQRDSAMYRCASSLAAGNYGYTFGSGTRLTVV.

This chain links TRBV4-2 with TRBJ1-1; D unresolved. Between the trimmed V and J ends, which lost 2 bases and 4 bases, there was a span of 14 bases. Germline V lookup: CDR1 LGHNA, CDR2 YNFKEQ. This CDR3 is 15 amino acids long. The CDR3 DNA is TGTGCCAGCAGCCAAAATCTGGGCGGAGGCACTGAAGCTTTCTTT. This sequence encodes CASSQNLGGGTEAFF.

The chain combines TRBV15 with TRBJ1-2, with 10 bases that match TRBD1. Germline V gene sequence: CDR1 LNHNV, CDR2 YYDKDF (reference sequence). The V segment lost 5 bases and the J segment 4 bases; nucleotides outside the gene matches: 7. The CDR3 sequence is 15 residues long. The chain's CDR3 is CATSPTGGWGYGYTF. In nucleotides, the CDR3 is TGTGCCACCAGCCCGACAGGGGGCTGGGGCTATGGCTACACCTTC.

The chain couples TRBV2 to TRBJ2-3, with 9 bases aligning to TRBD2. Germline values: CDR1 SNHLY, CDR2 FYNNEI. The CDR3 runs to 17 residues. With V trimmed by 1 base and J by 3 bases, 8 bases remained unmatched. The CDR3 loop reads CASSEGVLRGGTDTQYF. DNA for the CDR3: TGTGCCAGCAGTGAAGGGGTTTTGCGGGGGGGGACAGATACGCAGTATTTT.

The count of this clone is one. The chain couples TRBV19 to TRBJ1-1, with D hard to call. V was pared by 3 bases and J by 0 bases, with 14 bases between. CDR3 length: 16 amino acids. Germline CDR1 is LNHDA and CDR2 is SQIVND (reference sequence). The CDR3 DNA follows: TGTGCCAGTAGTATGAGTCGGGATCAATTGAACACTGAAGCTTTCTTT. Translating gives CASSMSRDQLNTEAFF.

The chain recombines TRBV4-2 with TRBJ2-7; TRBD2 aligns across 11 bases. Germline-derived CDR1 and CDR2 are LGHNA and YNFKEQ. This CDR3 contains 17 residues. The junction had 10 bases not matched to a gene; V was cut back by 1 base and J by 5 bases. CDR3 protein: CASSQGTGTSGFHEQYF. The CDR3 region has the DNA TGTGCCAGCAGCCAAGGGACCGGGACTAGCGGTTTCCACGAGCAGTACTTC.

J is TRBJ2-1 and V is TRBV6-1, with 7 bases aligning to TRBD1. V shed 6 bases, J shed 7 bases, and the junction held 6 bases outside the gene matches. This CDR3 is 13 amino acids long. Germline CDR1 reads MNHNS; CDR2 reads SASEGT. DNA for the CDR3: TGTGCCAGCAGAATCGACAGGGTGAATGAGCAGTTCTTC. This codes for CASRIDRVNEQFF.

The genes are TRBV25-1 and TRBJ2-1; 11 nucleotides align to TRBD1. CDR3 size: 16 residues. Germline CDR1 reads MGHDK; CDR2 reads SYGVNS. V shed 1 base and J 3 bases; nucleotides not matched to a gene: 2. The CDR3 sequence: CASSEWTGGHYNEQFF. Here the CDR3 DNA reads TGTGCCAGCAGTGAATGGACAGGGGGCCACTACAATGAGCAGTTCTTC.

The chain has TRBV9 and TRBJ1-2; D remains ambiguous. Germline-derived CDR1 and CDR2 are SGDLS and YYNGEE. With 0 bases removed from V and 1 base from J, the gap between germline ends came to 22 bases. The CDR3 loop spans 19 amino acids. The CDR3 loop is CASSVDSQREGGLNYGYTF. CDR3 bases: TGTGCCAGCAGCGTAGATAGCCAACGAGAAGGAGGGCTTAACTATGGCTACACCTTC.